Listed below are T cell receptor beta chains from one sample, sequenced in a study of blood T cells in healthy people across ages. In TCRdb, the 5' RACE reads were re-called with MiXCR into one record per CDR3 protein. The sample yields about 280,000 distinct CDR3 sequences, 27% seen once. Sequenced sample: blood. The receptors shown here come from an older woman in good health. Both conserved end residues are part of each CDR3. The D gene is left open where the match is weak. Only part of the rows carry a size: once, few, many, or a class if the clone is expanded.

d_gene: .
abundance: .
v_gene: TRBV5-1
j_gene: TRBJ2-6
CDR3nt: TGCGCCAGCAGCTTAATGAGTGGGAGCTCTGGGGCCAACGTCCTGACTTTC
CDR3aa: CASSLMSGSSGANVLTF

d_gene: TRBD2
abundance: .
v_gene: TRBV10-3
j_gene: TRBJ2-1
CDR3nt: TGTGCCATCAGTGGGACTATGACTAGCGGGAGAATTGATGAGCAGTTCTTC
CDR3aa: CAISGTMTSGRIDEQFF

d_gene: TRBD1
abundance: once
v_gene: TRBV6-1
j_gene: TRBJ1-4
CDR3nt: TGTGCCAGCCGTCTCCGGGACAGGGGGGTCACTAATGAAAAACTGTTTTTT
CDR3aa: CASRLRDRGVTNEKLFF

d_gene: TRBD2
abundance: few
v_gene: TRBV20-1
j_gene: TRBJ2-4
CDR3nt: TGCAGTGCTCCGAGCGGGAGGTGGGCCAAAAACATTCAGCACTTC
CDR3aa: CSAPSGRWAKNIQHF

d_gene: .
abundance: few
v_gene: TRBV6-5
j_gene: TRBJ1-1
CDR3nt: TGTGCCAGCAGTTACTCTTTACAGGAGAGGGCTTTCTTT
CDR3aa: CASSYSLQERAFF

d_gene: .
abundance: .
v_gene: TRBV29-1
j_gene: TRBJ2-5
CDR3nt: TGCAGCGTCGACGACAGCACAGACCAAGAGACCCAGTACTTC
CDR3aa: CSVDDSTDQETQYF

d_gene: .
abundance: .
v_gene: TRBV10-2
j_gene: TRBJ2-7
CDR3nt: TGCGCCCCGAGACTAGTGCGATCCTACGAGCAGTACTTC
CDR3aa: CAPRLVRSYEQYF

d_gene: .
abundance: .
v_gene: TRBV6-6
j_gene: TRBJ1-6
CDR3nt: TGTGCCAGCGGAGGATCCACCTCGGGCAAATCACCCCTCCACTTT
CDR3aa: CASGGSTSGKSPLHF

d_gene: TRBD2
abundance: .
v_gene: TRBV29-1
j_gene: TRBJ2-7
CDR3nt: TGCAGCGTTCGCGGGACTAGCGTATACTACGAGCAGTACTTC
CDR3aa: CSVRGTSVYYEQYF

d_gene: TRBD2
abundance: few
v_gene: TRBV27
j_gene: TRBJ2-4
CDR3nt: TGTGCCAGCAGTTATAGCGGGATAGGCATTCAGTACTTC
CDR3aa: CASSYSGIGIQYF